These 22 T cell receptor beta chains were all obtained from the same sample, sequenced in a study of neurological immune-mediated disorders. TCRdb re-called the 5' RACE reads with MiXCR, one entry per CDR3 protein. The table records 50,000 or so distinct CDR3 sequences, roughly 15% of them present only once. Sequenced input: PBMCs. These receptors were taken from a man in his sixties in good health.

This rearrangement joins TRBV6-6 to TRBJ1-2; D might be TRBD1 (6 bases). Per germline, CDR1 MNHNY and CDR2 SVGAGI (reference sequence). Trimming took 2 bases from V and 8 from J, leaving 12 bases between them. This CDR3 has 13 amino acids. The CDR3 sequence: CASSYAGGIGYTF. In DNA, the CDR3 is TGTGCCAGCAGTTACGCCGGGGGCATCGGCTACACCTTC.

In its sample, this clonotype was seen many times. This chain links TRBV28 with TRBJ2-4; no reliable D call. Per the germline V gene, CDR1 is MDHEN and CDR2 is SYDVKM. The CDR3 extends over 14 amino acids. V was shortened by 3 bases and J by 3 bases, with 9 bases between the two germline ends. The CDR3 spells CASSFYGSKNIQYF. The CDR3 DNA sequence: TGTGCCAGCAGTTTTTATGGTAGCAAAAACATTCAGTACTTC.

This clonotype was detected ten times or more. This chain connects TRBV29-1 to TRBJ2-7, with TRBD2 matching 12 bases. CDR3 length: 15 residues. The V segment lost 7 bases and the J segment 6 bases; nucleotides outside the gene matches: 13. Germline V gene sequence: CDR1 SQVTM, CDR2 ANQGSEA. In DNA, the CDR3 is TGCAGCGCTGGACTAGCGGGAAGATCGGTGGGCGAGCAGTACTTC. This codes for CSAGLAGRSVGEQYF.

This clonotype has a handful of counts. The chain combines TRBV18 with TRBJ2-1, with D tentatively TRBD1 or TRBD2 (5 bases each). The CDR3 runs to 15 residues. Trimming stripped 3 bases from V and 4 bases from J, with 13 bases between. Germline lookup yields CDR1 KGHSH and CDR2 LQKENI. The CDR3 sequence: CASSPGLAEYNEQFF. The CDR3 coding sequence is TGTGCCAGCTCACCGGGGCTAGCAGAATACAATGAGCAGTTCTTC.

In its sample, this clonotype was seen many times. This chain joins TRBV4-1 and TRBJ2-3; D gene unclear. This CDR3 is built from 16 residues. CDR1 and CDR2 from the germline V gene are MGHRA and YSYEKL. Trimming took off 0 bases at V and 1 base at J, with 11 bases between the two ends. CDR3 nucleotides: TGCGCCAGCAGCCAAGAGGGTTCAACTCGCACAGATACGCAGTATTTT. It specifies CASSQEGSTRTDTQYF.

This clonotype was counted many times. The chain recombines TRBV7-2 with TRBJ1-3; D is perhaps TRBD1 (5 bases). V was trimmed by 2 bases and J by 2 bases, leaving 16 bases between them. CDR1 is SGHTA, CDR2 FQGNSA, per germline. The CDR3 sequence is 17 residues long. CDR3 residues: CASSLNPPGGTGNTIYF. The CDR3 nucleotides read TGTGCCAGCAGCTTAAACCCACCGGGGGGGACTGGAAACACCATATATTTT.

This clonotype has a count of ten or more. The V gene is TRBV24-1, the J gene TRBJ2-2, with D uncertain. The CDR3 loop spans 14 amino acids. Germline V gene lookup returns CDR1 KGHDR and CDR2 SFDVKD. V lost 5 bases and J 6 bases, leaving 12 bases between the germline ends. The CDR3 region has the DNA TGTGCCACCAGTGTTGGACGGTCCGCCGGGGAGCTGTTTTTT. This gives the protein CATSVGRSAGELFF.

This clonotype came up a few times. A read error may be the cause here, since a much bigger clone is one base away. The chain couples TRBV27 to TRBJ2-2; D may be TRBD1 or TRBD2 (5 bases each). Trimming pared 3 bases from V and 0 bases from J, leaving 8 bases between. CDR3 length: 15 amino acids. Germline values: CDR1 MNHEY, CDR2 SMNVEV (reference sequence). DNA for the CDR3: TGTGCCAGCAGTTTGGGACGGTCGAACACCGGGGAGCTGTTTTTT. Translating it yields CASSLGRSNTGELFF.

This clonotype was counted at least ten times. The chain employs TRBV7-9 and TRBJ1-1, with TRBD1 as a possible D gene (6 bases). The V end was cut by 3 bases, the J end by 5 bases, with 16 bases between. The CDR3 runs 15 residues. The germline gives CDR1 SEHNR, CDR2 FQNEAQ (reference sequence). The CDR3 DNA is TGTGCCAGCAGCTTCGGAAACAGGGAGGGGACTGAAGCTTTCTTT. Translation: CASSFGNREGTEAFF.

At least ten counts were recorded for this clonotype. CDR3 DNA: TGCGCCAGCAGCTTGGGCTTGAGTTTGACTAGCAAACCCTACGAGCAGTACTTC. Its protein is CASSLGLSLTSKPYEQYF. This chain connects TRBV5-1 to TRBJ2-7; TRBD2 matches 7 bases. The CDR3 extends over 18 amino acids. The J segment lost 2 bases and the V segment lost 0 bases, leaving 14 bases of the junction unmatched. Germline V CDR1 and CDR2: SGHRS, YFSETQ. Complete variable domain (other parts from reference TRBV5-1 and TRBJ2-7): KAGVTQTPRYLIKTRGQQVTLSCSPISGHRSVSWYQQTPGQGLQFLFEYFSETQRNKGNFPGRFSGRQFSNSRSEMNVSTLELGDSALYLCASSLGLSLTSKPYEQYFGPGTRLTVT.

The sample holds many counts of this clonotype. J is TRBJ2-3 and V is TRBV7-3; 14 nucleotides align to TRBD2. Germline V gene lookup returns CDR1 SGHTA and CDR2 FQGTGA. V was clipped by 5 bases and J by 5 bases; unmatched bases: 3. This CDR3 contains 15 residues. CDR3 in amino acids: CASSQGLAGVDTQYF. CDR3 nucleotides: TGTGCCAGCAGCCAGGGACTAGCGGGAGTAGATACGCAGTATTTT.

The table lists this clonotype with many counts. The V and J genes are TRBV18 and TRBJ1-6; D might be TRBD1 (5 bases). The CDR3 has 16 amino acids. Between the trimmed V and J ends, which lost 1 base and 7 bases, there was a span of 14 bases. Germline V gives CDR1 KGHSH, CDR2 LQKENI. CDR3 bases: TGTGCCAGCTCACCACGCCTGACAGACTCAAATTCACCCCTCCACTTT. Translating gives CASSPRLTDSNSPLHF.

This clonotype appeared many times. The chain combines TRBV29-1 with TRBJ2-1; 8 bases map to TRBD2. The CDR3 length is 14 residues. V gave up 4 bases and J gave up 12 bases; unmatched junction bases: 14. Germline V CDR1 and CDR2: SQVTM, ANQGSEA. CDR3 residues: CSVGGQREFGMQFF. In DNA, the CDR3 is TGCAGCGTTGGGGGCCAGCGGGAGTTTGGCATGCAGTTCTTC.

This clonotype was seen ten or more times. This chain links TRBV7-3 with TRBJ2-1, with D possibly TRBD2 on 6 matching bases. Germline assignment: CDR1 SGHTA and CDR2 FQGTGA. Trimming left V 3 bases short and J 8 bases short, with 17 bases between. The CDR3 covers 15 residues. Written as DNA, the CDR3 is TGTGCCAGCAGCTTCTTTAGGGCGGGATACGATGAGCAGTTCTTC. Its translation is CASSFFRAGYDEQFF.

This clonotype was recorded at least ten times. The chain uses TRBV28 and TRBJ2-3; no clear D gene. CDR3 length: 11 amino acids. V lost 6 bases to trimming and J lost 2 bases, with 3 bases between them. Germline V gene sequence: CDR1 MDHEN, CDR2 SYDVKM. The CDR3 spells CASRTTDTQYF. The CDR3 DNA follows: TGTGCCAGCAGGACCACAGATACGCAGTATTTT.

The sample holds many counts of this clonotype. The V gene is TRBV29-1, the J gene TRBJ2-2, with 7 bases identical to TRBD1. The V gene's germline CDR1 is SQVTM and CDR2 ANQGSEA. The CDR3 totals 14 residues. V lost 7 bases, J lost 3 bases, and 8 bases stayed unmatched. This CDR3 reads CSALTGPDTGELFF. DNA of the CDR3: TGCAGCGCTTTGACAGGGCCGGACACCGGGGAGCTGTTTTTT.

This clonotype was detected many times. DNA of the CDR3: TGTGCCAGCAGCCCGGGACAGGGTTCTCGAAGCACAGATACGCAGTATTTT. Translation gives CASSPGQGSRSTDTQYF. The rearrangement links TRBV11-3 to TRBJ2-3; 9 nucleotides match TRBD1. Per germline, CDR1 SGHNT and CDR2 YENEEA. This CDR3 is built from 17 residues. The ends lost 5 bases at V and 0 bases at J; junction bases unmatched: 9.

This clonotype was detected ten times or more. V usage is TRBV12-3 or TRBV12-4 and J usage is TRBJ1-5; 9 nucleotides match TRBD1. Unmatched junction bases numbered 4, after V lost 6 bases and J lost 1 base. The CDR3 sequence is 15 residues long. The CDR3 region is CASSGTGKSNQPQHF. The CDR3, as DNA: TGTGCCAGCAGCGGGACAGGGAAGAGCAATCAGCCCCAGCATTTT.

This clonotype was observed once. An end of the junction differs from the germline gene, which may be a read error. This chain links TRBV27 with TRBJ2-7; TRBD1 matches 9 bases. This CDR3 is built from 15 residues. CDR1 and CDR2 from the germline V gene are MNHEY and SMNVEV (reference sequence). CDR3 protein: CASSGPGQGSHEQYF. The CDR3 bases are TGTGCCAGCAGTGGGCCGGGACAGGGCTCCCACGAGCAGTACTTC.

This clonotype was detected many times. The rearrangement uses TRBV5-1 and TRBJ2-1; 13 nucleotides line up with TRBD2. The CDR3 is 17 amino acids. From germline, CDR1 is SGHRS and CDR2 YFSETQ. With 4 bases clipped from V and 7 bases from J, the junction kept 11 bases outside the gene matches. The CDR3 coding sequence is TGCGCCAGCAGCACCGAACTAGCGGGAGGGCCGAATAATGAGCAGTTCTTC. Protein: CASSTELAGGPNNEQFF.

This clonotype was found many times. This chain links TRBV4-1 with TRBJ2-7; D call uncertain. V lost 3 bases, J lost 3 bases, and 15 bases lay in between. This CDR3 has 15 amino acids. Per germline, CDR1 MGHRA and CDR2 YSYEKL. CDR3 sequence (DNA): TGCGCCAGCAGCCAGGGCACGCCGGGCGGCTACGAGCAGTACTTC. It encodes CASSQGTPGGYEQYF.

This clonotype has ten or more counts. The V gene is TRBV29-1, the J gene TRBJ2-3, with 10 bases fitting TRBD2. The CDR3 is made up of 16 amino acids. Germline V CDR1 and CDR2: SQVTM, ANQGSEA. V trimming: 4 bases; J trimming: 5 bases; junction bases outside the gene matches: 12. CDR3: CSVGLAGEGAGDTQYF. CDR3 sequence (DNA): TGCAGCGTTGGGCTAGCGGGAGAGGGGGCTGGAGATACGCAGTATTTT.